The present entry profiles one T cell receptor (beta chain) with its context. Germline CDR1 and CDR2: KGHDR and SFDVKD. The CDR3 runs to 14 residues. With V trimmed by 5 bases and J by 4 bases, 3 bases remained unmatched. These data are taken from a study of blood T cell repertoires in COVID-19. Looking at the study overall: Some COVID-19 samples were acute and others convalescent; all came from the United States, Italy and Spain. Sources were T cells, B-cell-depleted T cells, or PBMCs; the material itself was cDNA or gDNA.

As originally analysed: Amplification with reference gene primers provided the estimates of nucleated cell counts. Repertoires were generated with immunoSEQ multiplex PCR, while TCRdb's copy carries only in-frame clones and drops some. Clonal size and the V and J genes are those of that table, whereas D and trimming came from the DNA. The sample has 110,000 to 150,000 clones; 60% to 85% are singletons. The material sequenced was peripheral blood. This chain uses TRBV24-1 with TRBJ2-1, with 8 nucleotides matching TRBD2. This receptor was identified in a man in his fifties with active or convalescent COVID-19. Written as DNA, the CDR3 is TGTGCCACCAGTGCGGGACTAGGGTACAATGAGCAGTTCTTC. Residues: CATSAGLGYNEQFF.